Listed below are T cell receptor beta chains from one sample, sequenced in a study of a mutant IDH1 vaccine in newly diagnosed glioma. The antigens for these receptors are not known. Profiled with immunoSEQ multiplex PCR; TCRdb holds only in-frame clones, not every one. The sample includes tens of thousands of clones, approximately 86% of them seen just once. Sample: PBMCs, taken from a glioma patient whose treatment included an IDH1 peptide vaccine. These receptors were obtained from a young man with glioma. Both conserved end residues are part of each CDR3. Each record gives: J gene, clone size, V gene, CDR3 protein. The listing skips clone size in some rows; elsewhere it reads once, few, many or a size class.

>TRBJ1-1|-|TRBV4-1
CASSQGPGARTEAFF
>TRBJ1-2|-|TRBV14
CASSQEIRSNYGYTF
>TRBJ2-1|-|TRBV6-6
CASSGTSGGSDEQFF
>TRBJ2-1|-|TRBV12-5
CASGPGQGQYNEQFF
>TRBJ1-3|-|TRBV6-1
CASSVVTPTGNTIYF
>TRBJ2-3|once|TRBV5-6
CASSLPPGRATDTQYF
>TRBJ2-1|-|TRBV4-1
CASSQDEGLGYNEQFF
>TRBJ2-7|-|TRBV5-1
CASSSIGDNYEQYF
>TRBJ1-2|-|TRBV4-3
CASSPARAAGYGYTF
>TRBJ1-2|once|TRBV28
CASSSGTGGSLGYTF
>TRBJ1-1|-|TRBV5-6
CASSLVGTEAFF
>TRBJ2-5|-|TRBV27
CASSLVGRGKAQKETQYF
>TRBJ2-2|-|TRBV6-5
CASSWGQLRVLFF
>TRBJ1-1|-|TRBV12-5
CASRAHLGQGNTEAFF
>TRBJ1-6|-|TRBV18
CASSPPQQNAFGHF
>TRBJ2-7|once|TRBV5-1
CASSLELASYEQYF